Listed below are T cell receptor beta chains from one sample, sequenced in a study of shared T cell receptors in the human thymus. Sequencing used immunoSEQ multiplex PCR; TCRdb keeps in-frame clones, though not all of them. The repertoire holds hundreds of thousands of clones, with 85% to 95% as singletons. Sequenced material: thymocytes. These receptor sequences come from a human donor. Both conserved end residues are part of each CDR3. D genes are given only for firm matches. Only some rows state a clone size, as once, few, many or a class for expanded clones.

J gene	clone size	V gene	D gene	CDR3 protein	CDR3 DNA
TRBJ1-1	few	TRBV27	TRBD1	CASSTSGTDMNTEAFF	TGTGCCAGCAGTACCTCCGGGACAGACATGAACACTGAAGCTTTCTTT
TRBJ1-3	NA	TRBV10-3	NA	CAISDSLSGNTIYF	TGTGCCATCAGTGACAGCTTATCTGGAAACACCATATATTTT
TRBJ2-6	NA	TRBV5-1	NA	CASSFEVSGANVLTF	TGCGCCAGCAGCTTTGAAGTTTCTGGGGCCAACGTCCTGACTTTC
TRBJ2-1	NA	TRBV4-3	TRBD2	CASSQAPGGTSTDNEQFF	TGCGCCAGCAGCCAAGCCCCTGGGGGGACTAGCACCGACAATGAGCAGTTCTTC
TRBJ2-7	NA	TRBV20-1	NA	CSAGGGYEQYF	TGCAGTGCTGGAGGCGGTTACGAGCAGTACTTC
TRBJ2-3	NA	TRBV5-1	TRBD2	CASSSSLGGLQRVAATDTQYF	TGCGCCAGCAGCTCCTCTTTGGGGGGACTACAGCGGGTTGCGGCGACAGATACGCAGTATTTT
TRBJ2-7	NA	TRBV13	TRBD2	CASRPMGGSSRYEQYF	TGTGCCAGCAGACCGATGGGCGGGAGTAGCAGGTACGAGCAGTACTTC
TRBJ2-1	NA	TRBV30	NA	CAWGGYREPAEQFF	TGTGCCTGGGGGGGATACAGGGAACCAGCTGAGCAGTTCTTC
TRBJ2-2	NA	TRBV27	TRBD1	CASTRVGQGNTGELFF	TGTGCCAGCACCCGCGTGGGACAGGGGAACACCGGGGAGCTGTTTTTT
TRBJ2-5	NA	TRBV6-4	TRBD1	CASSPDRGQEETQYF	TGTGCCAGCAGTCCTGACAGGGGGCAGGAGGAGACCCAGTACTTC